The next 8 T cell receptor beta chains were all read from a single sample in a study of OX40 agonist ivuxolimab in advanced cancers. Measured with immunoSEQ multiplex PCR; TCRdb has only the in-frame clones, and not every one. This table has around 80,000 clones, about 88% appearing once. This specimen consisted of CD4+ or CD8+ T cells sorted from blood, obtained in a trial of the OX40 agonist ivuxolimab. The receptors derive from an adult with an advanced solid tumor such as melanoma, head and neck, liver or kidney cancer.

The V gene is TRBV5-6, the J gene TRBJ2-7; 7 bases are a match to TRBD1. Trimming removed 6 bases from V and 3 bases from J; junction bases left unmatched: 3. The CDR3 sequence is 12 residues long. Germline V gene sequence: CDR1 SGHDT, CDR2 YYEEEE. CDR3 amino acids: CASTDRVYEQYF. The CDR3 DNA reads TGTGCCAGCACCGACAGGGTCTACGAGCAGTACTTC.

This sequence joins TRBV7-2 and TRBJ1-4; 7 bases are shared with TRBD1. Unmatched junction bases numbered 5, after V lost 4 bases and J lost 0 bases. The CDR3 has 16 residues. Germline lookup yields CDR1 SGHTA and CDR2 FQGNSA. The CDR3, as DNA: TGTGCCAGCAGCTCGGGGACAGTCGCAACTAATGAAAAACTGTTTTTT. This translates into CASSSGTVATNEKLFF. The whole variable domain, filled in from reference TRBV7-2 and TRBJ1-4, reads GAGVSQSPSNKVTEKGKDVELRCDPISGHTALYWYRQSLGQGLEFLIYFQGNSAPDKSGLPSDRFSAERTGGSVSTLTIQRTQQEDSAVYLCASSSGTVATNEKLFFGSGTQLSVL.

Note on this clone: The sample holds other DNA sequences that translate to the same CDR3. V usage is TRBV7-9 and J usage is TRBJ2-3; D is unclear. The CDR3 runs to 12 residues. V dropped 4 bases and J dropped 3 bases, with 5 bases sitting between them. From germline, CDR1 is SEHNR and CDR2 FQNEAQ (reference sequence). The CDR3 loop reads CASSYSTDTQYF. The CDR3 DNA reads TGTGCCAGCAGCTACTCGACAGATACGCAGTATTTT.

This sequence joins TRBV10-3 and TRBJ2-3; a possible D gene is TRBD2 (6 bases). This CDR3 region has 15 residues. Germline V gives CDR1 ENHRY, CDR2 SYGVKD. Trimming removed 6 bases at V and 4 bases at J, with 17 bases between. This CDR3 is CAIREDSGPPDTQYF. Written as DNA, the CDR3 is TGTGCCATCAGGGAAGATAGCGGACCCCCAGATACGCAGTATTTT.

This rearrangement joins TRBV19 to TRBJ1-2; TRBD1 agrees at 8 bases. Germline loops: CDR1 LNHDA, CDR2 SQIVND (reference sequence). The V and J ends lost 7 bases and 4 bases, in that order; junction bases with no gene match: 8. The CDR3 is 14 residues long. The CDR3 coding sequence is TGTGCCAGTATCTCCGACAGGGGAGGCTATGGCTACACCTTC. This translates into CASISDRGGYGYTF.

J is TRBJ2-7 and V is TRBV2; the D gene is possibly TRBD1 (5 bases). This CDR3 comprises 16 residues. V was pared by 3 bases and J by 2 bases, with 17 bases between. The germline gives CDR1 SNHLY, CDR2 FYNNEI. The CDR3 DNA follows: TGTGCCAGCAGTGACCCAACTACAGGAACGCCCTACGAGCAGTACGTC. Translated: CASSDPTTGTPYEQYV.

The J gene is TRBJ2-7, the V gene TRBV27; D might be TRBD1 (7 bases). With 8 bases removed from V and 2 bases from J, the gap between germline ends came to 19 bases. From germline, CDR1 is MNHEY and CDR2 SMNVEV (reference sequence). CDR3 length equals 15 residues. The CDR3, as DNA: TGTGCCAGCTCGATAGAGTGGAGGGGGCCCTACGAGCAGTACTTC. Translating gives CASSIEWRGPYEQYF.

In DNA, the CDR3 is TGTGCCAGCAGCCAAGACATGGAGGCTTTCTTT. It codes for CASSQDMEAFF. The V gene is TRBV4-2, the J gene TRBJ1-1; no definite D call. This CDR3 has 11 residues. The germline V and J ends were trimmed by 0 bases and 11 bases, with 7 bases remaining between them. Germline assignment: CDR1 LGHNA and CDR2 YNFKEQ.